The T cell receptor (beta chain) under discussion was sequenced for a study of cytomegalovirus exposure and HLA in healthy donors. Broader study findings: HLA allele associations emerged for about 16,000 TCR beta sequences in a later analysis, at 0.05 false discovery rate. When a later analysis compared HLA-associated TCR beta chains with equally common others, the HLA-associated chains turned out to be more clonally expanded and to have lower generation probabilities. The study listed under 200 cytomegalovirus-associated TCR beta chains.

Germline CDR1 and CDR2: MNHNY and SVGAGI (reference sequence). V gave up 4 bases and J gave up 1 base, with 11 bases separating them. The length of the CDR3 is 15 residues. This PCR relied on a set of 60 Vbeta primers and 13 Jbeta primers. Repertoires were generated with immunoSEQ multiplex PCR, while TCRdb's copy carries only in-frame clones and drops some. This table has 150,000 to 200,000 clones, over 75% appearing once. Remarks on this clone: Its target is not known.

The rearrangement links TRBV6-6 to TRBJ1-3; D is perhaps TRBD1 (6 bases). Sequenced input: PBMCs. The receptor was isolated from a man in his forties in good health and CMV-seronegative. CDR3 sequence reads: CASSFTGSSGNTIYF. For the CDR3, the DNA is TGTGCCAGCAGTTTTACAGGGTCATCTGGAAACACCATATATTTT.